The rows below give T cell receptor beta chains drawn from one sample of a study of STAT5B mutations in CD4+ large granular lymphocyte leukemia. Here immunoSEQ multiplex PCR was the method, and the copy in TCRdb shows in-frame clones only, minus some. The repertoire consists of around 33,000 clones, with 88% occurring once and the leading ten covering approximately 0.94%. The sequencing sample was made of CD4+ T cells from blood buffy coats. The origin of the receptors is a human donor in good health. Both conserved end residues are part of each CDR3. A D gene is named only where the DNA matches it firmly. Clone size is given for some rows only: seen once, a few or many times, or a class if the clone is expanded.

TRBD1	-	TRBV9	TRBJ1-1	CASSEVDRGAEAFF	TGTGCCAGCAGCGAAGTGGACAGGGGCGCTGAAGCTTTCTTT
-	-	TRBV14	TRBJ1-4	CASSPRAGHEKLFF	TGTGCCAGCAGCCCCCGGGCTGGGCATGAAAAACTGTTTTTT
TRBD1	-	TRBV7-2	TRBJ2-3	CASSLDPGGLQGAGDTQYF	TGTGCCAGCAGCTTAGACCCCGGGGGTCTACAGGGGGCGGGCGATACGCAGTATTTT
TRBD1	few	TRBV6-6	TRBJ2-7	CASRPGTANSYEQYF	TGTGCCAGCAGGCCTGGGACAGCAAACTCCTACGAGCAGTACTTC
TRBD2	-	TRBV19	TRBJ2-1	CASSIASGQPYNEQFF	TGTGCCAGTAGTATAGCTAGCGGCCAGCCCTACAATGAGCAGTTCTTC
-	-	TRBV6-6	TRBJ1-1	CASIHGGGIYEAFF	TGTGCCAGCATCCATGGGGGGGGCATCTATGAAGCTTTCTTT
-	few	TRBV2	TRBJ2-5	CASSFLERGQETQYF	TGTGCCAGCAGCTTCCTTGAGAGGGGGCAAGAGACCCAGTACTTC
-	-	TRBV2	TRBJ1-4	CATHREVNEKLFF	TGTGCCACCCACAGGGAGGTTAATGAAAAACTGTTTTTT
-	few	TRBV6-1	TRBJ1-5	CASSERGTGAQHF	TGTGCCAGCAGTGAACGGGGGACCGGGGCCCAGCATTTT
-	-	TRBV29-1	TRBJ2-3	CSVGTASPSDTQYF	TGCAGCGTTGGGACAGCTTCACCTTCAGATACGCAGTATTTT
-	-	TRBV9	TRBJ1-2	CASSPSPGGGYGYTF	TGTGCCAGCAGCCCAAGCCCCGGCGGTGGATATGGCTACACCTTC
-	few	TRBV6-6	TRBJ2-3	CASRVTGGGTDTQYF	TGTGCCAGCAGAGTAACGGGCGGTGGCACAGATACGCAGTATTTT
-	-	TRBV5-1	TRBJ2-5	CASSLEGRPQETQYF	TGCGCCAGCAGCTTGGAGGGACGACCCCAAGAGACCCAGTACTTC
-	-	TRBV5-1	TRBJ2-7	CASGRISGHEQYF	TGCGCCAGCGGTCGCATTTCTGGACACGAGCAGTACTTC
-	-	TRBV7-9	TRBJ1-3	CASRQASGNTIYF	TGTGCCAGTCGACAGGCCTCTGGAAACACCATATATTTT
TRBD1	few	TRBV10-1	TRBJ2-7	CASSGDRGGDYEQYF	TGCGCCAGCAGTGGGGACAGGGGTGGTGATTACGAGCAGTACTTC
-	-	TRBV6-1	TRBJ1-1	CASTKSTDDTEAFF	TGTGCCAGCACCAAGTCGACAGATGACACTGAAGCTTTCTTT
-	-	TRBV4-3	TRBJ1-1	CASSQVTGAEAFF	TGCGCCAGCAGCCAAGTCACGGGGGCTGAAGCTTTCTTT
-	-	TRBV11-3	TRBJ1-1	CASSLGRGPQEAFF	TGTGCCAGCAGCTTAGGACGGGGCCCCCAAGAAGCTTTCTTT
-	-	TRBV25-1	TRBJ2-1	CASSEWARRNEQFF	TGTGCCAGCAGTGAATGGGCCAGGCGCAATGAGCAGTTCTTC
-	-	TRBV7-6	TRBJ2-6	CASWGPSAGTTHRGANVLTF	TGTGCCAGCTGGGGGCCAAGTGCAGGGACAACACATCGGGGGGCCAACGTCCTGACTTTC
-	-	TRBV7-2	TRBJ2-7	CASSKPLAQGRYEQYF	TGTGCCAGCAGCAAACCCCTGGCACAAGGACGCTACGAGCAGTACTTC
-	-	TRBV6-5	TRBJ2-2	CASSYKGFNTGELFF	TGTGCCAGCAGTTACAAAGGCTTTAACACCGGGGAGCTGTTTTTT
TRBD2	-	TRBV6-5	TRBJ2-1	CASSYRSGGLGNEQFF	TGTGCCAGCAGTTACCGGTCGGGGGGACTAGGTAATGAGCAGTTCTTC
TRBD2	-	TRBV6-6	TRBJ2-7	CASRPRGGGVVEQYF	TGTGCCAGCAGGCCACGGGGGGGTGGAGTAGTCGAGCAGTACTTC
-	-	TRBV19	TRBJ1-1	CASGEMNTEAFF	TGTGCCAGCGGGGAAATGAACACTGAAGCTTTCTTT
-	-	TRBV7-2	TRBJ1-4	CASRRQVATNEKLFF	TGTGCCAGCAGACGACAGGTTGCAACTAATGAAAAACTGTTTTTT
-	-	TRBV18	TRBJ2-3	CASSLSTDTQYF	TGTGCCAGCTCACTCAGCACAGATACGCAGTATTTT
-	-	TRBV11-2	TRBJ1-2	CASSLNPAGGGYTF	TGTGCCAGCAGCTTAAACCCCGCAGGCGGAGGCTACACCTTC
TRBD1	-	TRBV5-4	TRBJ1-6	CASSLQGASSPLHF	TGTGCCAGCAGCTTGCAGGGGGCTAGCTCACCCCTCCACTTT
TRBD2	-	TRBV9	TRBJ2-7	CASSNGAGRNEQYF	TGTGCCAGCAGCAACGGAGCGGGAAGAAATGAGCAGTACTTC
TRBD2	-	TRBV5-5	TRBJ2-3	CASSPRVSGGAEDTQYF	TGTGCCAGCAGCCCCCGGGTTAGCGGGGGGGCTGAAGATACGCAGTATTTT
TRBD1	-	TRBV7-2	TRBJ1-2	CASSLGQDYGYTF	TGTGCCAGCAGCCTGGGACAGGACTATGGCTACACCTTC
TRBD1	few	TRBV7-2	TRBJ1-5	CASSLVGTAYSNQPQHF	TGTGCCAGCAGCTTAGTAGGGACAGCTTATAGCAATCAGCCCCAGCATTTT
-	once	TRBV12-5	TRBJ2-5	CASGLETQYF	TGTGCTAGTGGTTTAGAGACCCAGTACTTC
-	-	TRBV6-5	TRBJ2-7	CASSTGAGESYEQYF	TGTGCCAGCTCGACGGGGGCGGGTGAATCCTACGAGCAGTACTTC
TRBD1	once	TRBV5-4	TRBJ1-2	CASSPRDRVDYTF	TGTGCCAGCAGCCCCCGGGACAGGGTTGACTACACCTTC
-	once	TRBV7-2	TRBJ2-7	CASSLDRTSYEQYF	TGTGCCAGCAGCTTAGATCGAACCTCCTACGAGCAGTACTTC
TRBD1	-	TRBV6-5	TRBJ1-1	CASSYSGQGAEAFF	TGTGCCAGCAGTTATTCTGGACAGGGCGCTGAAGCTTTCTTT
TRBD2	-	TRBV28	TRBJ2-3	CASSLRLADTDTQYF	TGTGCCAGCAGTTTGAGACTAGCGGACACAGATACGCAGTATTTT
TRBD1	once	TRBV5-3	TRBJ2-1	CARSSTNQGASYNEQFF	TGTGCCAGAAGCTCGACCAATCAGGGGGCATCCTACAATGAGCAGTTCTTC
TRBD1	-	TRBV7-2	TRBJ1-2	CASSLAPGGANGYTF	TGTGCCAGCAGCTTAGCCCCAGGGGGCGCGAACGGCTACACCTTC
TRBD2	-	TRBV7-9	TRBJ2-5	CASSQFGLAGETQYF	TGTGCCAGCAGTCAATTCGGGCTAGCGGGAGAGACCCAGTACTTC
TRBD1	few	TRBV6-6	TRBJ2-7	CASREQGAGEQYF	TGTGCCAGCAGGGAACAGGGGGCGGGCGAGCAGTACTTC
-	few	TRBV27	TRBJ2-7	CASSPRWHYDYEQYF	TGTGCCAGCAGCCCCCGATGGCATTACGATTACGAGCAGTACTTC
-	-	TRBV30	TRBJ2-2	CAWKLWVLQDTGELFF	TGTGCCTGGAAGCTATGGGTGCTACAGGACACCGGGGAGCTGTTTTTT
TRBD2	-	TRBV25-1	TRBJ2-1	CASRSTSGRRHNEQFF	TGTGCCAGCAGATCCACTAGCGGGAGGAGGCACAATGAGCAGTTCTTC
-	-	TRBV12-5	TRBJ1-1	CASGLIRGAEAFF	TGTGCTAGTGGTTTGATACGGGGGGCTGAAGCTTTCTTT